This record looks at one TCR beta chain sequence and its context. No antigen is known for it. The sample is drawn from a study of T cell responses to AZD1222 COVID-19 vaccine. Clones were sequenced by immunoSEQ multiplex PCR, and TCRdb holds only the in-frame ones, with some missing. The sample includes around 120,000 clones, 80% to 95% of them seen just once. Notes on the study in general: Spike was spanned by vaccine-associated CD4 TCRs, which were dominant at 160-218 and 743-854. Sampled repertoires all dated from after the peak T cell response. The study identified only five to seven AZD1222 recipients as seropositive at baseline.

CDR3 length: 16 amino acids. V gave up 1 base and J gave up 2 bases, with 15 bases separating them. The V gene's germline CDR1 is SGHRS and CDR2 YFSETQ. The chain employs TRBV5-1 and TRBJ2-5; D remains ambiguous. Sequencing was performed on peripheral blood, taken 28 days after the second AZD1222 dose. The clonotype originates from an adult who received the AZD1222 COVID-19 vaccine. The CDR3: CASSLLGQNPQETQYF. CDR3 nucleotide sequence: TGCGCCAGCAGCTTGCTAGGGCAGAACCCTCAAGAGACCCAGTACTTC.